Detailed here is one TCR beta chain. CDR3 length: 15 residues. CDR1 SGHTA and CDR2 FQGNSA come from the germline V gene. Between the trimmed V and J ends, which lost 5 bases and 5 bases, there was a span of 15 bases. This entry comes from a study of blood T cells in healthy people across ages. With a J-beta primer mix and a sample-barcoded 5' primer, a second PCR ran roughly 6 to 11 cycles. One entry per CDR3 protein results from TCRdb running MiXCR on the 5' RACE reads. The sample has under 2 million distinct CDR3 sequences, roughly 30% seen once; the top ten hold about 10%. The sequence derives from a woman aged 30 to 39 in good health. The chain employs TRBV7-2 and TRBJ2-2, with D possibly matching TRBD1 (6 bases). Input material: blood. This CDR3 is CASSPQGTRTGELFF. The CDR3 DNA reads TGTGCCAGCAGCCCCCAGGGGACAAGGACCGGGGAGCTGTTTTTT.